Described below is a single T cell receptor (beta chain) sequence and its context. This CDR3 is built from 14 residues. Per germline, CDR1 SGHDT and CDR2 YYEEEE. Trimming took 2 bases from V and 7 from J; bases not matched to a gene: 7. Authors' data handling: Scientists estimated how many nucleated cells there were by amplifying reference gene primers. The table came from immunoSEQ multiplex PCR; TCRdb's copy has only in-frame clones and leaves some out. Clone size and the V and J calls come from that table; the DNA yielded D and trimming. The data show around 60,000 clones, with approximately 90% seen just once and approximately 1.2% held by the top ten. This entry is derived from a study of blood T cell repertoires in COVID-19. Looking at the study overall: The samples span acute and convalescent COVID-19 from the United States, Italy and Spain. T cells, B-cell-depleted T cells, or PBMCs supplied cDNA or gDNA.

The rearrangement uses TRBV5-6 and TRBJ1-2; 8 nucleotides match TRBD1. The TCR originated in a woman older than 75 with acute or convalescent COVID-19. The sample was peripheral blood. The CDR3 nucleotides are TGTGCCAGCAGCTTACCCGGACAGGGCCGTGGCTACACCTTC. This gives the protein CASSLPGQGRGYTF.